The present entry profiles one T cell receptor (beta chain) with its context. Its antigen is not identified. This entry comes from a study of T cell responses to AZD1222 COVID-19 vaccine. V was cut by 6 bases and J by 3 bases, with 21 bases left in between. Looked up from germline, CDR1 is LNHDA and CDR2 is SQIVND (reference sequence). The CDR3 is made up of 17 amino acids. Points from the study as a whole: At study baseline, merely more than 5 AZD1222 recipients were seropositive. Rises in breadth and depth of Spike-specific TCRs came after two AZD1222 doses.

Here immunoSEQ multiplex PCR was the method, and the copy in TCRdb shows in-frame clones only, minus some. The table lists around 110,000 clones, approximately 83% of them singletons. This TCR was sampled from an adult in good health. This chain joins TRBV19 and TRBJ1-5; D possibly corresponds to TRBD1 (5 bases). Sample: peripheral blood, taken on day 0 of MenACWY control vaccination. CDR3 amino acids: CASSYSGGRLLNQPQHF. CDR3 bases: TGTGCCAGTAGCTATTCGGGGGGACGCTTACTCAATCAGCCCCAGCATTTT. Full variable domain (missing parts from reference TRBV19 and TRBJ1-5): DGGITQSPKYLFRKEGQNVTLSCEQNLNHDAMYWYRQDPGQGLRLIYYSQIVNDFQKGDIAEGYSVSREKKESFPLTVTSAQKNPTAFYLCASSYSGGRLLNQPQHFGDGTRLSIL.